The source of this T cell receptor (beta chain) is a study of cytotoxic CD8 clonotypes in ibrutinib-treated CLL. As for the study in general: Recorded responses included around 24 partial and 2 complete; following median about 68 months, roughly 15 stayed remitted and around twelve progressed. Sequenced samples delivered averages of 255,043 productive templates and around 100,000 productive rearrangements. Study results and limitations: Timing of sampling differed between sustained-remission and progressing patients.

Measured with immunoSEQ multiplex PCR; TCRdb has only the in-frame clones, and not every one. This sample yields about 130,000 clones, of which around 80% are seen a single time; 9.5% to 15% belongs to the top ten. For this clone: Its antigen is still unknown.

The germline V gene encodes CDR1 SGHRS and CDR2 YFSETQ. CDR3 length: 17 residues. V was clipped by 0 bases and J by 5 bases; unmatched bases: 11. This chain joins TRBV5-1 and TRBJ2-3; 8 bases agree with TRBD2. Sequenced material: PBMCs, taken after 12 months of ibrutinib treatment. The origin of this receptor is a human donor with chronic lymphocytic leukemia. In DNA form, the CDR3 reads TGCGCCAGCAGCTTGGTGGGAGCGGGAGCACTCGGAGATACGCAGTATTTT. Residues: CASSLVGAGALGDTQYF.